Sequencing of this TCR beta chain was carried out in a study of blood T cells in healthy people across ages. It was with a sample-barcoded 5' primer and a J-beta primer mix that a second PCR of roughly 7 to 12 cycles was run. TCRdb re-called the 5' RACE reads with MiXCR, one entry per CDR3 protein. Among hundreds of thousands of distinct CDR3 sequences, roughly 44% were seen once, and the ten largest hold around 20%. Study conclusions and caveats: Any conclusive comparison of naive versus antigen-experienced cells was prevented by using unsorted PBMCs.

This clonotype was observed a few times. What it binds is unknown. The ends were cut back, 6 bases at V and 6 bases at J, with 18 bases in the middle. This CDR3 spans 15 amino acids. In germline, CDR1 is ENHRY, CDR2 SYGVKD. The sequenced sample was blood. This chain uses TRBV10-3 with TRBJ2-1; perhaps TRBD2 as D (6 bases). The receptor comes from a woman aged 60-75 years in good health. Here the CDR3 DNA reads TGTGCCATCAGGGGGGGACGAGCGGAGGTCAATGAGCAGTTCTTC. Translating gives CAIRGGRAEVNEQFF.